The sequence of this T cell receptor (beta chain) was determined in a study of response to subunit inactivated influenza vaccine. From the RT-PCR reads, TCRdb called clonotypes with MiXCR, one entry per CDR3 protein. The table shows 150,000 to 200,000 distinct CDR3 sequences, with about 12% occurring only once. These same records also appear under a second study, on T cells expressing NK-cell markers. That source adds: 5'RACE template switching with UMIs generated TCR beta cDNA.

The clonotype originates from a middle-aged man who received an inactivated influenza vaccine. The sequenced sample was CD8+ T cells sorted from PBMCs, obtained roughly 12 days after vaccination.

The CDR3 DNA reads as TGTGCCAGCAGCCCAACGAGGGGGCAAGAGACCCAGTACTTC. Its protein is CASSPTRGQETQYF. The genes are TRBV7-9 and TRBJ2-5, with D possibly matching TRBD1 (6 bases). Germline loops: CDR1 SEHNR, CDR2 FQNEAQ (reference sequence). Trimming removed 5 bases from V and 2 bases from J, with 12 bases in between. The CDR3 consists of 14 residues.